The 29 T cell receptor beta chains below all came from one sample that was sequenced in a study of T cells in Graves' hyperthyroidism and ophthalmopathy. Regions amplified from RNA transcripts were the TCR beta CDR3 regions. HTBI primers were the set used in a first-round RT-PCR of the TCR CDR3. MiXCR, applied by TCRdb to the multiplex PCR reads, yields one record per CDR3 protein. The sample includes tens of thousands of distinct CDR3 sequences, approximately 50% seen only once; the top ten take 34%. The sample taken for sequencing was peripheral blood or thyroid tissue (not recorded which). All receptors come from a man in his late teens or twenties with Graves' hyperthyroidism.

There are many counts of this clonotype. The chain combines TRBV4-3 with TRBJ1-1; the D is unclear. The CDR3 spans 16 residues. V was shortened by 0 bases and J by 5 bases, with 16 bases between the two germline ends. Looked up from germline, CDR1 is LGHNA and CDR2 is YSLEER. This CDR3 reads CASSQERRRKGTEAFF. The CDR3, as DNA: TGCGCCAGCAGCCAAGAAAGAAGGAGAAAAGGGACTGAAGCTTTCTTT.

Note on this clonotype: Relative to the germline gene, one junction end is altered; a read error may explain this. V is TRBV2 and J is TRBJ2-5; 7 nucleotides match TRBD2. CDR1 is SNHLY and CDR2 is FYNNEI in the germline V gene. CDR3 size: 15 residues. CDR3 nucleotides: TGTGCCAGCAGGAATGACGGGGGAGGGATAGAGACCCAATACTTC. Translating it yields CASRNDGGGIETQYF.

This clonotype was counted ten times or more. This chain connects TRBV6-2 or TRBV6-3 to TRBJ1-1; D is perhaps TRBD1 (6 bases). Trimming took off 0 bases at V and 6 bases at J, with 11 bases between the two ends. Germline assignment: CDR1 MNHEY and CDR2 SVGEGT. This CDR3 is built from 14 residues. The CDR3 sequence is CASSYSPQGSEAFF. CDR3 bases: TGTGCCAGCAGTTACTCCCCGCAGGGGTCTGAAGCTTTCTTT.

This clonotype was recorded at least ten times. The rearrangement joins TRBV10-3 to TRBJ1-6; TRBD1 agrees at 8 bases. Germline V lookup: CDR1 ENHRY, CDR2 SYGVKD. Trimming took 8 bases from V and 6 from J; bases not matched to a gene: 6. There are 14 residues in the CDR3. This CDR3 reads CAIGAGGFNSPLHF. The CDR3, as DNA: TGTGCCATCGGGGCAGGGGGCTTTAATTCACCCCTCCACTTT.

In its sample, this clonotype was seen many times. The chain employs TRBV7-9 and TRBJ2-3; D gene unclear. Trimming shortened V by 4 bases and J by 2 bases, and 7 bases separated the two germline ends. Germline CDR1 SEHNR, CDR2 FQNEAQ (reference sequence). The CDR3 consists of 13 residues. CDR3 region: CASSSTFTDTQYF. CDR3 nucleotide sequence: TGTGCCAGCAGCTCTACCTTCACAGATACGCAGTATTTT.

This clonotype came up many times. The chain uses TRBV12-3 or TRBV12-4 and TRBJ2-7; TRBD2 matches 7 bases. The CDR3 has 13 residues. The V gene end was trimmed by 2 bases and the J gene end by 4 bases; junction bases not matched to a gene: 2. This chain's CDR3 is CASSLREAYEQYF. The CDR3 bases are TGTGCCAGCAGTTTACGGGAGGCTTACGAGCAGTACTTC.

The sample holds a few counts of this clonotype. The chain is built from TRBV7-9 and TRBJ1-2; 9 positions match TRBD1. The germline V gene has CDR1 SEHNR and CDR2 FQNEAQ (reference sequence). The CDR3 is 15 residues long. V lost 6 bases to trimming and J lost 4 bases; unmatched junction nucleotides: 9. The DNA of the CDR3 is TGTGCCAGCAGTCCCACAGGGGGCTCAAGCTATGGCTACACCTTC. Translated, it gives CASSPTGGSSYGYTF.

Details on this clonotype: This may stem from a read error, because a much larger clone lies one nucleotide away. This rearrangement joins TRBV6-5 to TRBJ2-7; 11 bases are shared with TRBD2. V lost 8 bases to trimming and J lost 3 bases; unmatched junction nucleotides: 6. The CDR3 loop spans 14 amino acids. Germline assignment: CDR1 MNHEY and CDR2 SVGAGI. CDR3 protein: CASGTTSGGYEQYF. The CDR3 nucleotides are TGTGCCAGCGGCACTACTAGCGGGGGCTACGAGCAGTACTTC.

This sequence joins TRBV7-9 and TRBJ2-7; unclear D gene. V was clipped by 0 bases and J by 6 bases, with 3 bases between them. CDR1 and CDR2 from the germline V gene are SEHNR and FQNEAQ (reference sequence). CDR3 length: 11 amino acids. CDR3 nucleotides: TGTGCCAGCAGCTTAGCGGCCGAGCAGTACTTC. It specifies CASSLAAEQYF.

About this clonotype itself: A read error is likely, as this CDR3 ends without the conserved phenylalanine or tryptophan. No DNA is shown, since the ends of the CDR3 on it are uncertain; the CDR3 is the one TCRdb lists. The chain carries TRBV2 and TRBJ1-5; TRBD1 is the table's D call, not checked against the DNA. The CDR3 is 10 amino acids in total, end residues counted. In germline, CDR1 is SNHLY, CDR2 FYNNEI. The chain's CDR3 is CASSGPWTGG.

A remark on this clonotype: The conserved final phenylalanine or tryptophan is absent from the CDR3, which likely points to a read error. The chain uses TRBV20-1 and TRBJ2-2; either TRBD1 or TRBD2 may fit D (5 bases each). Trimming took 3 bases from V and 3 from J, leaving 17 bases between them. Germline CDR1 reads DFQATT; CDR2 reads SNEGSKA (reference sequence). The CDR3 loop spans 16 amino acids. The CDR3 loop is CSARDRTRDYTGELFL. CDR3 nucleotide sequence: TGCAGTGCTAGGGACCGGACACGGGATTACACCGGGGAGCTGTTTTTA.

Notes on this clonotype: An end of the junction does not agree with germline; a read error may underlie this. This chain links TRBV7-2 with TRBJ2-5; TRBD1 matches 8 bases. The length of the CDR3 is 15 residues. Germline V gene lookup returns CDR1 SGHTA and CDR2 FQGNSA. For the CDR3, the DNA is TGTGCCAGCAGCTCCGGGACAGGACGGTCGGAGACCAAGTACTTC. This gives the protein CASSSGTGRSETKYF.

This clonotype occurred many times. In nucleotides, the CDR3 is TGTGCCAGCAGCGTTCAGGGACAGCGGTTTCTTGGCTACACCTTC. Its protein product is CASSVQGQRFLGYTF. The chain couples TRBV5-4 to TRBJ1-2, with 7 bases lining up with TRBD1. Germline lookup yields CDR1 SGHNT and CDR2 YYREEE (reference sequence). Unmatched junction bases numbered 13, after V lost 4 bases and J lost 7 bases. The CDR3 runs to 15 residues.

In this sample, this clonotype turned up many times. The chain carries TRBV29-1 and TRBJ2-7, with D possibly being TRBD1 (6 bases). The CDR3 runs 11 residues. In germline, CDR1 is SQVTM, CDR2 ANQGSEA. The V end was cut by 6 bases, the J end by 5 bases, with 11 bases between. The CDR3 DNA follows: TGCAGCGTGGCTACAGGGAACGAGCAGTACTTC. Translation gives CSVATGNEQYF.

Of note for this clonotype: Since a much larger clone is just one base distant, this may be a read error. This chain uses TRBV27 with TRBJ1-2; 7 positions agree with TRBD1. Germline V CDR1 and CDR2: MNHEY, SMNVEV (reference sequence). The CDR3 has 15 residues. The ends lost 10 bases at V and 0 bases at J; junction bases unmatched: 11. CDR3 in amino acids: CANKRRQGTNYGYTF. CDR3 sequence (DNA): TGTGCCAACAAGAGACGACAGGGCACTAACTATGGCTACACCTTC.

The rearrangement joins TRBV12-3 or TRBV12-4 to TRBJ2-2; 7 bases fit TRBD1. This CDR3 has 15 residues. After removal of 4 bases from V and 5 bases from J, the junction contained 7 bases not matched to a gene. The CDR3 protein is CASSSDAQGTGELFF. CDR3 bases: TGTGCCAGCAGTTCAGACGCACAGGGGACCGGGGAGCTGTTTTTT.

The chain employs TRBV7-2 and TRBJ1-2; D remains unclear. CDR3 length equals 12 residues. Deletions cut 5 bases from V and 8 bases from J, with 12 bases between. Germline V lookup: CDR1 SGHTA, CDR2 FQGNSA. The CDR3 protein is CASSPGIVGYTF. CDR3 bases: TGTGCCAGCAGCCCCGGGATTGTAGGCTACACCTTC.

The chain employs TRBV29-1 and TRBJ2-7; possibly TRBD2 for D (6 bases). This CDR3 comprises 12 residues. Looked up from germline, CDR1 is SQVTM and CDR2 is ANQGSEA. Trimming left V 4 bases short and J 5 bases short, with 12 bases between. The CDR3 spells CSVVGSSDEQYF. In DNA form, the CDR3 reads TGCAGCGTTGTCGGGAGTAGCGACGAGCAGTACTTC.

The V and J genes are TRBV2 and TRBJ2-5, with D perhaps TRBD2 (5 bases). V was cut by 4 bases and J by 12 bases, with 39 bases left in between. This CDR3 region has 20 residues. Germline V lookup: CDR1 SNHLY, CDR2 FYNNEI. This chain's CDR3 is CASSVYVINTGRTYQSEEYF. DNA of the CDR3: TGTGCCAGCAGTGTATACGTCATAAACACCGGTAGGACTTATCAGAGCGAGGAGTACTTC.

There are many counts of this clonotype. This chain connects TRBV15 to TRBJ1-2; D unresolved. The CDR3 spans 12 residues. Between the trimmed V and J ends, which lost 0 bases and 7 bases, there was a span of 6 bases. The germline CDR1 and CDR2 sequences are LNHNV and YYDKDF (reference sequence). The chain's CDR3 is CATSRERVGYTF. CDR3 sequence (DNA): TGTGCCACCAGCAGAGAGCGGGTTGGCTACACCTTC. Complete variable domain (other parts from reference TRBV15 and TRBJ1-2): DAMVIQNPRYQVTQFGKPVTLSCSQTLNHNVMYWYQQKSSQAPKLLFHYYDKDFNNEADTPDNFQSRRPNTSFCFLDIRSPGLGDTAMYLCATSRERVGYTFGSGTRLTVV.

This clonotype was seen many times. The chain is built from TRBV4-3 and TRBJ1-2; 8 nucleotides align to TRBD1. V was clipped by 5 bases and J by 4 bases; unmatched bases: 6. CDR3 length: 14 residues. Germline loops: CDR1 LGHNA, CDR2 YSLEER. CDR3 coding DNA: TGCGCCAGCAGCTCCTTGGGGACAGGCTATGGCTACACCTTC. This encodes CASSSLGTGYGYTF.

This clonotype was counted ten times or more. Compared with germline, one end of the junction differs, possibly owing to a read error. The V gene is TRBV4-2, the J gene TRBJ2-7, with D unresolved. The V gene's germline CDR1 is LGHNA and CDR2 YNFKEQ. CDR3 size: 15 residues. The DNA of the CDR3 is TGTGCCAACAGCCAAGACGGGCCCCTCGCCCACGAGCAGTACTTC. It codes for CANSQDGPLAHEQYF.

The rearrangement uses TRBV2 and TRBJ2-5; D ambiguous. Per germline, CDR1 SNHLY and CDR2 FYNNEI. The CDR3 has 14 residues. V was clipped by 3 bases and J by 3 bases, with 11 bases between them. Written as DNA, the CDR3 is TGTGCCAGCAGTGAGGTTATACCCAAAGAGACCCAGTACTTC. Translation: CASSEVIPKETQYF. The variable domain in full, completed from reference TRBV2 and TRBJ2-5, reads EPEVTQTPSHQVTQMGQEVILRCVPISNHLYFYWYRQILGQKVEFLVSFYNNEISEKSEIFDDQFSVERPDGSNFTLKIRSTKLEDSAMYFCASSEVIPKETQYFGPGTRLLVL.

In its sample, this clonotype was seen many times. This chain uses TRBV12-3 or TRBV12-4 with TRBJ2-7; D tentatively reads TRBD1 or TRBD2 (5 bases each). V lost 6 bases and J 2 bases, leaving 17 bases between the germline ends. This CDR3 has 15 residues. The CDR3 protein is CASSGTAGGPYEQYF. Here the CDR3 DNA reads TGTGCCAGCAGCGGGACCGCAGGAGGCCCCTACGAGCAGTACTTC.

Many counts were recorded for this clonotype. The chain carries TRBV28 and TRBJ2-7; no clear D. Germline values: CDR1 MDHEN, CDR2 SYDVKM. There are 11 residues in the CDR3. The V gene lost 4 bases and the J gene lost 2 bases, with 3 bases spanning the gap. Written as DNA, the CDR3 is TGTGCCAGCAGTTGGGCCTACGAGCAGTACTTC. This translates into CASSWAYEQYF.

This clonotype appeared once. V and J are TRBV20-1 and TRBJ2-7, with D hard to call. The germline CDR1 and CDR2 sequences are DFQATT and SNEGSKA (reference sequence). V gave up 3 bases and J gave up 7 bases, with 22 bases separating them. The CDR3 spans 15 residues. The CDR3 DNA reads TGCAGTGCTAGGGCCGGGCTCCGGTCGGTTGGAGAGCAGTACTTC. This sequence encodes CSARAGLRSVGEQYF.

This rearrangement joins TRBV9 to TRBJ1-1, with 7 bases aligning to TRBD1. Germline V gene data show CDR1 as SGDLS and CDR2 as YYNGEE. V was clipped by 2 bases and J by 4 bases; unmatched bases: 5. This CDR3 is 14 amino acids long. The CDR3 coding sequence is TGTGCCAGCAGCGTTGAGGCAGGGGGCACTGAAGCTTTCTTT. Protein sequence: CASSVEAGGTEAFF. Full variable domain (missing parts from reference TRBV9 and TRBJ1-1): DSGVTQTPKHLITATGQRVTLRCSPRSGDLSVYWYQQSLDQGLQFLIQYYNGEERAKGNILERFSAQQFPDLHSELNLSSLELGDSALYFCASSVEAGGTEAFFGQGTRLTVV.

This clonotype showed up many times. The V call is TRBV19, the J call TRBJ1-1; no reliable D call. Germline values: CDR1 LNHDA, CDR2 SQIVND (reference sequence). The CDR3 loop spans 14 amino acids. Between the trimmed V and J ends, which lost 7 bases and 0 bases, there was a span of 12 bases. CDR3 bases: TGTGCCAGTAAGGTTTGGCGAATGAACACTGAAGCTTTCTTT. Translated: CASKVWRMNTEAFF.

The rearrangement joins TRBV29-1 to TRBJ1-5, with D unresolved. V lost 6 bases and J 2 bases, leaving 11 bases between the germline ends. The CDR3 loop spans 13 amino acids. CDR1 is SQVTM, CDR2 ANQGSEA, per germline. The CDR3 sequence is CSVRPGGNQPQHF. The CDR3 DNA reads TGCAGCGTCAGACCCGGGGGCAATCAGCCCCAGCATTTT.